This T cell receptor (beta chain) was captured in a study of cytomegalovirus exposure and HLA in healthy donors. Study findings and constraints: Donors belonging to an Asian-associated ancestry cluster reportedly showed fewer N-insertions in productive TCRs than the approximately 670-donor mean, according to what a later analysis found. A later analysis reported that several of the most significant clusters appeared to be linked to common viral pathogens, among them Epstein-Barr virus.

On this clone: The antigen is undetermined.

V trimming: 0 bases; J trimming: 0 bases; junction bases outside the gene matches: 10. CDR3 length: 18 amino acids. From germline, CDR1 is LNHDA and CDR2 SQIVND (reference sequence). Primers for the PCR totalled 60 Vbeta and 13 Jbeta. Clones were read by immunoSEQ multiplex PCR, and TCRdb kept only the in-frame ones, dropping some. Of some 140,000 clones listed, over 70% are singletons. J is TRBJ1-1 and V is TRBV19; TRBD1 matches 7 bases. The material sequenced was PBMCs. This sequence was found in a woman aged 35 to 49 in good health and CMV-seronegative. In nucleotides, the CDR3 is TGTGCCAGTAGTATAGATCTGGGGACAGTTAACATGAACACTGAAGCTTTCTTT. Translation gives CASSIDLGTVNMNTEAFF.